These 23 T cell receptor beta chains were all obtained from the same sample, sequenced in a study of T cells in Graves' hyperthyroidism and ophthalmopathy. Amplification of TCR beta CDR3 regions used RNA as the template. The study used the HTBI primer set for a first-round RT-PCR of the TCR CDR3. From the multiplex PCR reads, TCRdb called clonotypes with MiXCR, one entry per CDR3 protein. The repertoire holds about 480,000 distinct CDR3 sequences, with around 15% as singletons. The sample was blood. These receptors all come from a woman aged 18-30 years with Graves' hyperthyroidism.

This clonotype was seen at least ten times. This chain links TRBV15 with TRBJ1-5; D unresolved. The germline gives CDR1 LNHNV, CDR2 YYDKDF (reference sequence). This CDR3 contains 14 residues. V shed 0 bases and J shed 7 bases, with 10 bases lying between them. The CDR3 DNA follows: TGTGCCACCAGCAGAGAGGGAGTTGGCCAGCCCCAGCATTTT. It translates to CATSREGVGQPQHF.

There are many counts of this clonotype. This chain joins TRBV27 and TRBJ2-1; the D call may be TRBD1 or TRBD2 (5 bases each). This CDR3 region has 16 residues. V lost 3 bases to trimming and J lost 0 bases, with 12 bases between them. Germline CDR1 reads MNHEY; CDR2 reads SMNVEV (reference sequence). CDR3 DNA: TGTGCCAGCAGTTTGCCTGGGACGAGCTCCTACAATGAGCAGTTCTTC. The encoded protein is CASSLPGTSSYNEQFF.

Points on this clonotype: It may be a read error: a sequence one base away is much more abundant. The chain employs TRBV4-1 and TRBJ1-2; D gene ambiguous. There are 16 residues in the CDR3. CDR1 and CDR2 from the germline V gene are MGHRA and YSYEKL. CDR3 DNA sequence: TGCGCCAGCAGCCACGGTAGTACAAGAGCTAACTATGGCTGCACCTTC. It specifies CASSHGSTRANYGCTF.

This clonotype showed up many times. In DNA form, the CDR3 reads TGTGCCAGCAGTTACCTAGCGGCGAACACCGGGGAGCTGTTTTTT. Amino acids: CASSYLAANTGELFF. The V call is TRBV6-5, the J call TRBJ2-2, with 7 bases aligning to TRBD2. The germline gives CDR1 MNHEY, CDR2 SVGAGI. V shed 2 bases and J 0 bases; nucleotides not matched to a gene: 0. The CDR3 has 15 residues.

The V call is TRBV9, the J call TRBJ2-1; 7 bases fit TRBD2. V lost 2 bases to trimming and J lost 8 bases; unmatched junction nucleotides: 7. This CDR3 is 14 amino acids long. Germline values: CDR1 SGDLS, CDR2 YYNGEE. The CDR3 reads CASSVSGYLDEQFF. CDR3 bases: TGTGCCAGCAGCGTTAGCGGGTATTTGGATGAGCAGTTCTTC.

This clonotype has at least ten counts. The rearrangement links TRBV6-6 to TRBJ1-2; no clear D gene. Trimming shortened V by 2 bases and J by 8 bases, and 15 bases separated the two germline ends. CDR3 length: 14 amino acids. Germline loops: CDR1 MNHNY, CDR2 SVGAGI (reference sequence). DNA for the CDR3: TGTGCCAGCAGTTACCAGGCAGAAGCTATGGGCTACACCTTC. It translates to CASSYQAEAMGYTF.

This clonotype was seen only a few times. The rearrangement joins TRBV3-1 to TRBJ1-2, with 8 bases identical to TRBD1. J lost 3 bases, V lost 0 bases, and 3 bases had no gene match. Germline CDR1 is LGHDT and CDR2 is YNNKEL (reference sequence). The CDR3 is 15 residues long. The CDR3: CASSQEGQAYYGYTF. The DNA of the CDR3 is TGTGCCAGCAGCCAAGAGGGACAGGCCTACTATGGCTACACCTTC.

The genes are TRBV6-5 and TRBJ2-2, with a tentative D call TRBD1 (6 bases). This CDR3 has 15 residues. Trimming removed 0 bases from V and 7 bases from J, with 12 bases in between. Germline V CDR1 and CDR2: MNHEY, SVGAGI. The CDR3 DNA follows: TGTGCCAGCAGTTACTCCCGAGGCAGGGGCGGGGAGCTGTTTTTT. As protein: CASSYSRGRGGELFF.

The CDR3 region has the DNA TGTGCCAGTAGGCCCTACAGGGGGCCCGGCGATACTTTCTTT. The encoded protein is CASRPYRGPGDTFF. This chain joins TRBV19 and TRBJ1-1, with 9 bases fitting TRBD1. The germline V gene has CDR1 LNHDA and CDR2 SQIVND (reference sequence). This CDR3 is built from 14 residues. The V segment lost 6 bases and the J segment 12 bases; nucleotides outside the gene matches: 14. Together with reference TRBV19 and TRBJ1-1, the CDR3 gives the full variable domain: DGGITQSPKYLFRKEGQNVTLSCEQNLNHDAMYWYRQDPGQGLRLIYYSQIVNDFQKGDIAEGYSVSREKKESFPLTVTSAQKNPTAFYLCASRPYRGPGDTFFGQGTRLTVV.

The sample holds many counts of this clonotype. The rearrangement uses TRBV11-3 and TRBJ2-5; D is uncertain. The CDR3 is 13 residues long. Germline lookup yields CDR1 SGHNT and CDR2 YENEEA. V was trimmed by 1 base and J by 5 bases, leaving 8 bases between them. The CDR3 DNA follows: TGTGCCAGCAGCTTAGGGGGATTGGAGACCCAGTACTTC. Amino acid sequence: CASSLGGLETQYF.

This clonotype was observed a handful of times. The junction departs from germline at one end; a sequencing error may be responsible. The V call is TRBV6-1, the J call TRBJ1-2; TRBD1 aligns across 9 bases. CDR1 MNHNS and CDR2 SASEGT come from the germline V gene. The CDR3 extends over 16 amino acids. The CDR3 loop reads CASSRGDREGSNGYTF. DNA of the CDR3: TGTGCCAGCAGTAGGGGGGACAGGGAAGGGTCGAATGGCTACACTTTC.

This clonotype was seen at least ten times. The V and J genes are TRBV30 and TRBJ1-6; 9 bases align to TRBD1. J lost 4 bases, V lost 3 bases, and 1 base had no gene match. Germline V gives CDR1 GTSNPN, CDR2 SVGIG (reference sequence). The CDR3 loop spans 14 amino acids. The CDR3 here is CAWRGQGYNSPLHF. For the CDR3, the DNA is TGTGCCTGGAGGGGACAGGGATATAATTCACCCCTCCACTTT. Full variable domain (outside the CDR3, taken from reference TRBV30 and TRBJ1-6): SQTIHQWPATLVQPVGSPLSLECTVEGTSNPNLYWYRQAAGRGLQLLFYSVGIGQISSEVPQNLSASRPQDRQFILSSKKLLLSDSGFYLCAWRGQGYNSPLHFGNGTRLTVT.

At least ten counts were recorded for this clonotype. The V and J genes are TRBV28 and TRBJ2-3; 7 bases are a match to TRBD2. The germline V gene has CDR1 MDHEN and CDR2 SYDVKM. V gave up 5 bases and J gave up 2 bases; unmatched junction bases: 1. This CDR3 spans 13 amino acids. The CDR3: CASSAGATDTQYF. The CDR3 DNA reads TGTGCCAGCAGTGCGGGAGCCACAGATACGCAGTATTTT. Drawing the rest from reference TRBV28 and TRBJ2-3, the complete variable domain is DVKVTQSSRYLVKRTGEKVFLECVQDMDHENMFWYRQDPGLGLRLIYFSYDVKMKEKGDIPEGYSVSREKKERFSLILESASTNQTSMYLCASSAGATDTQYFGPGTRLTVL.

This clonotype was picked up a small number of times. J is TRBJ1-5 and V is TRBV7-8; tentatively, D is TRBD1 (6 bases). Trimming cost V 5 bases and J 10 bases, with 24 bases left between them. This CDR3 comprises 16 residues. Germline V gene data show CDR1 as SGHVS and CDR2 as FQNEAQ. CDR3 coding DNA: TGTGCCAGCAGCCACTCTAACAGGGAAGTGGGTAGTCCCCAGCATTTT. Protein sequence: CASSHSNREVGSPQHF.

This clonotype was recorded many times. The V and J genes are TRBV30 and TRBJ1-1; no clear D gene. CDR1 and CDR2 (germline): GTSNPN, SVGIG (reference sequence). Trimming pared 0 bases from V and 10 bases from J, leaving 12 bases between. There are 12 residues in the CDR3. CDR3 sequence (DNA): TGTGCCTGGAGTGTAATGCAGGAGAGAGCTTTCTTT. Residues: CAWSVMQERAFF. Full variable domain (remainder filled in from reference TRBV30 and TRBJ1-1): SQTIHQWPATLVQPVGSPLSLECTVEGTSNPNLYWYRQAAGRGLQLLFYSVGIGQISSEVPQNLSASRPQDRQFILSSKKLLLSDSGFYLCAWSVMQERAFFGQGTRLTVV.

This clonotype was detected many times. The chain uses TRBV6-1 and TRBJ2-3, with D perhaps matching TRBD1 (6 bases). Germline CDR1 and CDR2: MNHNS and SASEGT. The CDR3 spans 15 residues. Trimming took 0 bases from V and 6 from J, leaving 13 bases between them. CDR3 residues: CASSEARGAGDTQYF. CDR3 sequence (DNA): TGTGCCAGCAGTGAAGCCAGGGGTGCCGGGGATACGCAGTATTTT.

The V and J genes are TRBV30 and TRBJ1-5; D perhaps matches TRBD1 (6 bases). The germline gives CDR1 GTSNPN, CDR2 SVGIG (reference sequence). CDR3 length: 15 amino acids. Trimming cost V 2 bases and J 0 bases, with 11 bases left between them. DNA of the CDR3: TGTGCCTGGAGTACCGGACAGCATAGCAATCAGCCCCAGCATTTT. This sequence encodes CAWSTGQHSNQPQHF.

The rearrangement links TRBV7-2 to TRBJ2-3; 8 positions agree with TRBD2. This CDR3 has 18 amino acids. Germline-derived CDR1 and CDR2 are SGHTA and FQGNSA. Germline trimming cut 4 bases from V and 7 bases from J; bases unmatched to any gene: 19. Written as DNA, the CDR3 is TGTGCCAGCAGCTCTAGAGGATTTGGGGCGGGACTAGTAAATACGCAGTATTTT. This translates into CASSSRGFGAGLVNTQYF.

This clonotype has a count of ten or more. The chain recombines TRBV11-1 with TRBJ2-5; TRBD2 agrees at 8 bases. Germline trimming cut 5 bases from V and 1 base from J; bases unmatched to any gene: 9. CDR1 SGHAT and CDR2 FQDESV come from the germline V gene (reference sequence). This CDR3 has 16 amino acids. In DNA, the CDR3 is TGTGCCAGCAGCCGGGAGGCTAGCGGGTCCCAAGAGACCCAGTACTTC. This translates into CASSREASGSQETQYF.

The chain recombines TRBV12-3 or TRBV12-4 with TRBJ1-2; the D gene is possibly TRBD1 (6 bases). The CDR3 has 14 residues. The germline V and J ends were trimmed by 4 bases and 1 base, with 10 bases remaining between them. The CDR3 here is CASSYGTHNYGYTF. The CDR3 coding sequence is TGTGCCAGCAGTTACGGGACACATAACTATGGCTACACCTTC.

This clonotype showed up many times. V usage is TRBV3-1 and J usage is TRBJ2-1; 8 bases are a match to TRBD2. V lost 5 bases and J lost 8; bases outside the gene matches: 8. Germline CDR1 and CDR2: LGHDT and YNNKEL (reference sequence). The CDR3 loop spans 14 amino acids. The CDR3 sequence is CASSSGLDHDEQFF. In DNA, the CDR3 is TGTGCCAGCAGCTCGGGACTAGATCACGATGAGCAGTTCTTC.

This clonotype was observed at least ten times. The V gene is TRBV7-9, the J gene TRBJ1-1, with a weak D call TRBD1 (6 bases). The CDR3 runs to 13 residues. From germline, CDR1 is SEHNR and CDR2 FQNEAQ (reference sequence). V lost 7 bases, J lost 6 bases, and 15 bases lay in between. CDR3 protein: CASTQGHTPEAFF. The CDR3 coding sequence is TGTGCCAGCACCCAGGGGCATACCCCTGAAGCTTTCTTT. Full variable domain (missing parts from reference TRBV7-9 and TRBJ1-1): DTGVSQNPRHKITKRGQNVTFRCDPISEHNRLYWYRQTLGQGPEFLTYFQNEAQLEKSRLLSDRFSAERPKGSFSTLEIQRTEQGDSAMYLCASTQGHTPEAFFGQGTRLTVV.

This clonotype occurred a few times. The genes are TRBV11-3 and TRBJ2-1, with 8 nucleotides matching TRBD2. J gave up 3 bases and V 5 bases, and 9 bases lay outside the gene matches. Per germline, CDR1 SGHNT and CDR2 YENEEA. This CDR3 has 16 residues. CDR3 region: CASSPPAGVDYNEQFF. The DNA for the CDR3 is TGTGCCAGCAGCCCTCCAGCGGGAGTGGACTACAATGAGCAGTTCTTC.